Below, 3 T cell receptor beta chains from the same sample are listed, as sequenced in a study of CD8+CD57+ T cells in acquired aplastic anemia. Before being chosen for sequencing, patients had shown CD8+CD57+ cell expansion by flow cytometry. Genomic DNA templated the TCR beta VDJ and CDR3 profiling. One entry per CDR3 protein results from TCRdb running MiXCR on the reads. The data contain roughly 500,000 distinct CDR3 sequences, around a third of them singletons. The sample comprised sorted CD4+, CD8+, or CD8+CD57+ T cells (not recorded which) from PBMCs. All receptors come from a human donor with aplastic anemia.

This clonotype was recorded a few times. The chain recombines TRBV7-3 with TRBJ2-7; D unclear. The germline CDR1 and CDR2 sequences are SGHTA and FQGTGA. This CDR3 contains 14 residues. Trimming cost V 2 bases and J 0 bases, with 8 bases left between them. The CDR3 nucleotides read TGTGCCAGCAGCTTACTCCGGAGCTCCTACGAGCAGTACTTC. Amino acid sequence: CASSLLRSSYEQYF.

J is TRBJ1-2 and V is TRBV15, with 11 bases fitting TRBD1. The V gene's germline CDR1 is LNHNV and CDR2 YYDKDF (reference sequence). The length of the CDR3 is 15 residues. V gave up 4 bases and J gave up 4 bases; unmatched junction bases: 5. The CDR3 sequence: CATSNRDRGSYGYTF. CDR3 coding DNA: TGTGCCACCAGCAACCGGGACAGGGGGTCCTATGGCTACACCTTC.

The chain links TRBV6-1 to TRBJ2-1; 9 nucleotides align to TRBD1. The germline CDR1 and CDR2 sequences are MNHNS and SASEGT. The CDR3 runs 16 residues. With V trimmed by 9 bases and J by 5 bases, 14 bases remained unmatched. CDR3 protein: CARGQGGPGGNNEQFF. The DNA of the CDR3 is TGTGCCAGGGGACAGGGTGGACCGGGGGGTAACAATGAGCAGTTCTTC.